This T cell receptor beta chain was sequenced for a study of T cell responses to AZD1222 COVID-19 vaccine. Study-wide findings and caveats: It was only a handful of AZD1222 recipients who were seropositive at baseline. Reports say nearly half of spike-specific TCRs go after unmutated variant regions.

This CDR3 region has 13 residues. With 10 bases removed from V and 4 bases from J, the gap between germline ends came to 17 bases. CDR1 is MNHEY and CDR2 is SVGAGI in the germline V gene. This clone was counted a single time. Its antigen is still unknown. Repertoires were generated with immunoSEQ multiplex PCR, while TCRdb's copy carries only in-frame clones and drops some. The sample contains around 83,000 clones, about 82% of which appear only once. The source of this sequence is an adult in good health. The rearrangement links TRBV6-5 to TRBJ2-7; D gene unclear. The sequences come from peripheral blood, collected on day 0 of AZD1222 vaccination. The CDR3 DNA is TGTGCCACTATGACTTTCGCTGGGTACGAGCAGTACTTC. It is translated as CATMTFAGYEQYF.